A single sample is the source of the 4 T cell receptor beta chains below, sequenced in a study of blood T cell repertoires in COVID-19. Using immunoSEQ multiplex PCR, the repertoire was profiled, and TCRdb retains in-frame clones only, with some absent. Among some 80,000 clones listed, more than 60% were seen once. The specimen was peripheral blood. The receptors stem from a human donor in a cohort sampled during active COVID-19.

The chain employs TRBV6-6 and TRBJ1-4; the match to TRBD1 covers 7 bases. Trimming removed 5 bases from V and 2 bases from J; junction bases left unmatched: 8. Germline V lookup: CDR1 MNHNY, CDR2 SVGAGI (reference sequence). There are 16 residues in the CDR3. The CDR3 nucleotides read TGTGCCAGCAGTCGGCAGGGGGGAATGACTAATGAAAAACTGTTTTTT. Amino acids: CASSRQGGMTNEKLFF.

The CDR3 reads CASSLSTDGGGTNTEAFF. The CDR3 bases are TGCGCCAGCAGCCTATCCACCGACGGCGGAGGTACAAACACTGAAGCTTTCTTT. The chain combines TRBV5-1 with TRBJ1-1, with D unresolved. The germline V gene encodes CDR1 SGHRS and CDR2 YFSETQ. The CDR3 is 18 residues long. Trimming took 4 bases from V and 2 from J, leaving 24 bases between them.

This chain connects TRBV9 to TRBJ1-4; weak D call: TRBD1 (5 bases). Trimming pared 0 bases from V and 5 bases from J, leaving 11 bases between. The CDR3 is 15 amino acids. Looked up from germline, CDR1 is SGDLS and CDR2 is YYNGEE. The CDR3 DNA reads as TGTGCCAGCAGCGTAGATGGACAAGTGAATGAAAAACTGTTTTTT. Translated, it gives CASSVDGQVNEKLFF.

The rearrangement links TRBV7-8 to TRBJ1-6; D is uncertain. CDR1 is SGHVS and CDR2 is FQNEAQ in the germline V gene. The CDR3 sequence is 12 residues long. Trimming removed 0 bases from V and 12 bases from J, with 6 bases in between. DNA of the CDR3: TGTGCCAGCAGCTTAGCTGGAGTACCCCTCCACTTT. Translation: CASSLAGVPLHF. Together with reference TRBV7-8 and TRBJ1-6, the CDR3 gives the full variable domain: GAGVSQSPRYKVAKRGQDVALRCDPISGHVSLFWYQQALGQGPEFLTYFQNEAQLDKSGLPSDRFFAERPEGSVSTLKIQRTQQEDSAVYLCASSLAGVPLHFGNGTRLTVT.